Here is one T cell receptor (beta chain) with its context. Its matching antigen is unknown. This sample is part of a study of Graves' ophthalmopathy and Graves' hyperthyroidism. Study observations and caveats: Most thyroid clonotypes with frequency above 0.001 were detected in blood too. Sensitivity reached around 67% and specificity approximately 78% when the model predicted ophthalmopathy progression.

CDR3 regions of TCR beta were amplified from RNA transcripts. The first round was an RT-PCR with HTBI primers, and the second round was a multiplex PCR. Each CDR3 protein is one row after TCRdb ran MiXCR on the multiplex PCR reads. There are about 240,000 distinct CDR3 sequences in the sample; less than 55% occur only once, and roughly half lies in the top ten. Diagnosis was based on clinical symptoms, serum thyroxine, TRAb, thyroid ultrasound and orbital computed tomography. PBMCs stemmed from approximately 9.7 ml of fresh peripheral blood. The germline V gene encodes CDR1 LNHNV and CDR2 YYDKDF (reference sequence). V was cut by 0 bases and J by 4 bases, with 15 bases left in between. CDR3 length: 16 residues.

The sequence was obtained from an adult man with Graves' ophthalmopathy. Material: peripheral blood. The chain employs TRBV15 and TRBJ1-1; perhaps TRBD1 as D (6 bases). This CDR3 reads CATSRDRGGVLTEAFF. In nucleotides, the CDR3 is TGTGCCACCAGCAGAGATAGGGGGGGCGTCCTCACTGAAGCTTTCTTT.